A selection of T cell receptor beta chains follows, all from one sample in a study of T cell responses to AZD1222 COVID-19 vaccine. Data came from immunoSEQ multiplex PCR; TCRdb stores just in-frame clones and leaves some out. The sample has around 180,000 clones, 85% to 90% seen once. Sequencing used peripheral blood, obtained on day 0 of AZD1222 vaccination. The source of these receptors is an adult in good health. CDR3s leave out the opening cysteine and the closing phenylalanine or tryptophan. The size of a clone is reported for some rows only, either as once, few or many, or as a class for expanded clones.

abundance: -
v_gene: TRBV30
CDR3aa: AWSVRGNYGYT

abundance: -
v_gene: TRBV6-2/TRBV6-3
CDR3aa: ASSYRSMIGGRT

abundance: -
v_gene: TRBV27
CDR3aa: ASSSQNTEAF

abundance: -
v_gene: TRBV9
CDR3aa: ASSVGTSGGRAYNEQF

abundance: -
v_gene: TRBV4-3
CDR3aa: ASSQDFDRGETQY

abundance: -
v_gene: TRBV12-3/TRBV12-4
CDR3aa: ASRANTEAF

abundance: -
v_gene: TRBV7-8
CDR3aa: ASSLAGTYEKLF

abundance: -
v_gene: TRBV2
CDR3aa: ASSDQGHTDTQY

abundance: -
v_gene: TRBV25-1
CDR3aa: ASSGVGTEAF

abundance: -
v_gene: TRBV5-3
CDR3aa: ARSSYRDKSQTDTQY

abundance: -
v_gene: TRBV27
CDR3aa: ASSLSVLSYEQY

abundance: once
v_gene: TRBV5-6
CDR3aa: ASSLETGARNSPLH

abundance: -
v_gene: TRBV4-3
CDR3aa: ASNQDGQGASTGELF

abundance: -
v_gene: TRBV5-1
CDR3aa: ASSLTHTGTGTGNTIY

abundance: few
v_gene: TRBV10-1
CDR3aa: ASHAQH

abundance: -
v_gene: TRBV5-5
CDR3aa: ASSLGIGAGSDTQY

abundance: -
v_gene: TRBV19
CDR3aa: ASSIIGGTYGYT

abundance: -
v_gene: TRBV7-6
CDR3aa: ASSLWLRDQETQY

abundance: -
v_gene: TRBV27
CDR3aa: ASSLVRRGGPETQY

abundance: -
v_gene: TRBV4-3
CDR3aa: ASSHPGQGRYGYT

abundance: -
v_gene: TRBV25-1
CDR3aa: ASSVTGQPRYEQY

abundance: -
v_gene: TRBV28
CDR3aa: ASTTAAIEAF

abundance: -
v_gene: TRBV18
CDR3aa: ASSIRGARMNTEAF

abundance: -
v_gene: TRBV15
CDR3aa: ATSLPQGPNSPLH

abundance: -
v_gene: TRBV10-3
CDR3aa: AISEDRVDGYT

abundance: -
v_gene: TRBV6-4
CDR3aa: ASSEFWNTGELF

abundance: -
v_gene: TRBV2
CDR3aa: ASRKDRATNEKLF